This T cell receptor (beta chain) is from a study of blood T cells in healthy people across ages. This clonotype was picked up many times. The antigen is undetermined. Notes on the study in general: The study found more naive CD4+ cells and higher diversity in long-lived than aged donors. Per million T cells, TCR beta diversity dropped about linearly as age rose.

Next came a second PCR, run for about 7 to 11 cycles, which used a sample-barcoded 5' primer along with a J-beta primer mix. MiXCR was run by TCRdb on the 5' RACE reads, yielding one entry per CDR3 protein. The data contain around 1,500,000 distinct CDR3 sequences, 28% of them singletons. CDR3 size: 13 residues. The V end lost 6 bases, the J end lost 6 bases, and 18 bases lay between the germline ends. Germline V CDR1 and CDR2: SQVTM, ANQGSEA. A minimum of 6 micrograms of total RNA was extracted per sample. Sequenced input: blood. The genes are TRBV29-1 and TRBJ2-7; possible D gene TRBD2, 6 bases. The clonotype originates from a woman in her thirties in good health. For the CDR3, the DNA is TGCAGCGTGGGCCCGGGGGAAGGGTTCGAGCAGTACTTC. It is translated as CSVGPGEGFEQYF.